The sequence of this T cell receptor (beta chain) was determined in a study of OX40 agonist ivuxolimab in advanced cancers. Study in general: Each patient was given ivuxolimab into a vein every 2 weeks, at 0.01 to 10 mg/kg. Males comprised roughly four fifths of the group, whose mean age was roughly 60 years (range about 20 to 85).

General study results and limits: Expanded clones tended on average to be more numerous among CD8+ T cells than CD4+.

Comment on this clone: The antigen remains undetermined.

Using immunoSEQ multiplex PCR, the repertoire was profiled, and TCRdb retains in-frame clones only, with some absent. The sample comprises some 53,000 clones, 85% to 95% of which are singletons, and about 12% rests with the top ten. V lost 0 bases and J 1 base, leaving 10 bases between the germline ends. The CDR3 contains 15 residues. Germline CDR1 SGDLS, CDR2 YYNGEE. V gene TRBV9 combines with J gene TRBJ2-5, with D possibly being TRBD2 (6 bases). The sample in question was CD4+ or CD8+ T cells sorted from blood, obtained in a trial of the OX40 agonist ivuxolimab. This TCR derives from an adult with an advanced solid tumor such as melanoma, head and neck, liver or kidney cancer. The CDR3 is CASSVAAGIQETQYF. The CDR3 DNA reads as TGTGCCAGCAGCGTAGCCGCGGGAATCCAAGAGACCCAGTACTTC.